The entry that follows covers one T cell receptor (beta chain) sequence. The antigen it binds to is not known. Base qualities are not provided; no much larger clone lies one nucleotide away. The sample comes from a study of OX40 agonist ivuxolimab in advanced cancers. A note on the overall study: Ivuxolimab, which targeted the costimulatory receptor OX40 (CD134), was an agonistic, fully human IgG2 monoclonal antibody. Intravenous ivuxolimab was administered to patients every 2 weeks at six dose levels: 0.01, 0.1, 0.3, 1.5, 3 and 10 mg/kg. Among the roughly 54 dose-escalation patients, around 20 had hepatocellular carcinoma, some 15 melanoma, 9 renal cell carcinoma and 9 head and neck cancer. A male proportion of 70% to 90% and a mean age of approximately 62 years, ranging from about 20 to 80, were recorded for the dose-escalation cohort. Patients were allowed to have had prior anti-PD-1, anti-PD-L1 or anti-CTLA-4 therapy, and around 40% of the dose-escalation patients had previously received checkpoint inhibitors. Partial responses occurred in three dose-escalation patients, of whom one had hepatocellular carcinoma and two had cutaneous melanoma. Peripheral TCRbeta sequencing was intended to test whether TCR sequence diversity was altered and clonal T-cell expansion was caused by ivuxolimab. The paper describes the monotherapy dose-escalation part (N ≈ 52 patients) of the phase I trial of ivuxolimab. The investigation overall reported the following: At doses of 0.1 to 3.0 mg/kg, clonal expansion of both CD4+ and CD8+ T cells in blood was seen between baseline and week 6. In partial responders in the 0.1-3.0 mg/kg groups, normalized peripheral clonal expansion was found to be among the lowest, especially among CD8+ T cells. The antigen specificity of the clonally expanded peripheral T cells was not determined. Low levels of normalized T-cell clonal expansion were also seen in some patients who did not respond. After ivuxolimab, CD8+ T cells had more expanded clones than CD4+ T cells on average.

To sequence the TCRbeta CDR3 region, genomic DNA was isolated from the sorted cells. TCRbeta CDR3 regions were sequenced using the immunoSEQ Assay. TCRdb stores this immuneACCESS table with in-frame sequences only. Part of the clones is absent; in the studies checked, under half of the shortfall reflects unresolved V genes, and no reason is known for the rest. The sample table contains around 140,000 clones; only one count was recorded for about 92% of them. More than 1% of the sample lies in the top ten. The trial excluded patients who had a history of autoimmune disease or who were on systemic immunosuppression. Peripheral blood for TCR sequencing was drawn from every dose cohort at baseline, at cycle 4 day 1 and at cycle 7 day 1. Samples came from an open-label, multicenter, first-in-human phase I dose-escalation trial of ivuxolimab. Adults with locally advanced or metastatic melanoma, renal cell, hepatocellular, or head and neck squamous cell carcinoma were enrolled in the trial. Before TCR sequencing, CD4+ T cells and CD8+ T cells from peripheral blood were sorted into separate populations.

The CDR3 numbers 17 residues from cysteine through phenylalanine. This entry keeps only the CDR3 DNA: 51 bases, framed from base 1. The CDR1 and CDR2 encoded by the germline V gene are MGHRA and YSYEKL. V has 0 bases trimmed and J has 1 base trimmed; junction bases matching no gene number 5. This receptor was obtained from an adult with an advanced solid tumor such as melanoma, head and neck, liver or kidney cancer. This chain joins TRBV4-1 to TRBJ2-2; TRBD2 lines up with 7 middle nucleotides. The specimen was CD4+ or CD8+ T cells sorted from blood, collected in a trial of the OX40 agonist ivuxolimab. The nucleotide sequence is given as TGCGCCAGCAGCCAAGAGGGCGCGGGGGTGAACACCGGGGAGCTGTTTTTT. This encodes CASSQEGAGVNTGELFF.